Below are 25 T cell receptor beta chains sequenced from a single sample in a study of T cell responses to AZD1222 COVID-19 vaccine. Clones were sequenced by immunoSEQ multiplex PCR, and TCRdb holds only the in-frame ones, with some missing. The sample includes more than 55,000 clones, roughly nine tenths of them seen just once. This specimen consisted of peripheral blood, obtained 28 days after the second AZD1222 dose. These receptors all come from an adult who received the AZD1222 COVID-19 vaccine.

The genes are TRBV3-1 (or the pseudogene TRBV3-2) and TRBJ1-2; 7 bases agree with TRBD1. After removal of 0 bases from V and 8 bases from J, the junction contained 6 bases not matched to a gene. Germline V CDR1 and CDR2: LGHDT, YNNKEL (reference sequence). The length of the CDR3 is 14 residues. The CDR3 protein is CASSQDWRGRGYTF. CDR3 DNA: TGTGCCAGCAGCCAAGATTGGAGGGGGCGCGGCTACACCTTC.

This clone was recorded once. The chain joins TRBV6-5 to TRBJ1-2; tentative D call: TRBD1 (6 bases). V was trimmed by 5 bases and J by 2 bases, leaving 12 bases between them. Looked up from germline, CDR1 is MNHEY and CDR2 is SVGAGI. The CDR3 has 14 amino acids. This chain's CDR3 is CASSNRAGNYGYTF. The CDR3 region has the DNA TGTGCCAGCAGTAACAGGGCCGGGAACTATGGCTACACCTTC.

V gene TRBV5-1 combines with J gene TRBJ2-7, with TRBD1 matching over 9 bases. The V segment lost 4 bases and the J segment 3 bases; nucleotides outside the gene matches: 8. From germline, CDR1 is SGHRS and CDR2 YFSETQ. The CDR3 has 15 amino acids. CDR3 coding DNA: TGCGCCAGCAGCCCGATGGACAGGGGAATCTACGAGCAGTACTTC. It translates to CASSPMDRGIYEQYF.

This rearrangement joins TRBV11-2 to TRBJ2-3; D is unclear. Germline-derived CDR1 and CDR2 are SGHAT and FQNNGV. The CDR3 contains 14 residues. Trimming cost V 4 bases and J 0 bases, with 8 bases left between them. The CDR3 protein is CASSSLSSTDTQYF. CDR3 in DNA: TGTGCCAGCAGCTCTTTATCTAGCACAGATACGCAGTATTTT.

The chain employs TRBV30 and TRBJ1-5; D gene ambiguous. CDR1 and CDR2 from the germline V gene are GTSNPN and SVGIG (reference sequence). The length of the CDR3 is 12 residues. Trimming pared 4 bases from V and 5 bases from J, leaving 9 bases between. The CDR3 protein is CAWNQPDQPQHF. The CDR3 bases are TGTGCCTGGAATCAGCCCGATCAGCCCCAGCATTTT. Using reference TRBV30 and TRBJ1-5 for the parts outside the CDR3, the full variable domain is SQTIHQWPATLVQPVGSPLSLECTVEGTSNPNLYWYRQAAGRGLQLLFYSVGIGQISSEVPQNLSASRPQDRQFILSSKKLLLSDSGFYLCAWNQPDQPQHFGDGTRLSIL.

The chain employs TRBV6-5 and TRBJ2-7; D is unclear. This CDR3 is built from 15 residues. Germline CDR1 is MNHEY and CDR2 is SVGAGI. V was pared by 0 bases and J by 3 bases, with 12 bases between. The CDR3 loop is CASSYSGLGSYEQYF. The DNA of the CDR3 is TGTGCCAGCAGTTACTCAGGGTTGGGCAGCTACGAGCAGTACTTC.

V is TRBV24-1 and J is TRBJ2-7, with D tentatively TRBD2 (5 bases). The CDR3 is 12 amino acids. Germline assignment: CDR1 KGHDR and CDR2 SFDVKD. Trimming took 12 bases from V and 5 from J, leaving 16 bases between them. Here the CDR3 DNA reads TGTGCCTCCCGCAGCGGCCCGCACGAGCAGTACTTC. This gives the protein CASRSGPHEQYF.

Comments on this clone: A junction end diverges from the germline sequence, so it may reflect a read error. This chain uses TRBV27 with TRBJ2-7, with D perhaps matching TRBD2 (5 bases). CDR1 is MNHEY and CDR2 is SMNVEV in the germline V gene (reference sequence). This CDR3 spans 8 amino acids. CDR3 bases: TGTGCCGGCCGGGGTCAGGACTTC. Encoded protein: CAGRGQDF.

The chain carries TRBV7-2 and TRBJ1-2, with D possibly being TRBD1 (6 bases). The germline V gene encodes CDR1 SGHTA and CDR2 FQGNSA. There are 15 residues in the CDR3. V lost 5 bases and J 8 bases, leaving 21 bases between the germline ends. CDR3 protein: CASSPTPPRGGGYTF. CDR3 DNA: TGTGCCAGCAGCCCCACTCCCCCCAGGGGTGGAGGCTACACCTTC.

CDR3 in DNA: TGTGCCAGCAGTGACGGACAGAAAGAGACCCAGTACTTC. It yields the protein CASSDGQKETQYF. The chain employs TRBV2 and TRBJ2-5; tentatively, D is TRBD1 (6 bases). V lost 3 bases and J 3 bases, leaving 8 bases between the germline ends. The CDR3 length is 13 residues. Germline-derived CDR1 and CDR2 are SNHLY and FYNNEI.

This chain connects TRBV9 to TRBJ2-1, with 11 nucleotides matching TRBD2. The V segment lost 4 bases and the J segment 5 bases; nucleotides outside the gene matches: 5. Germline CDR1 SGDLS, CDR2 YYNGEE. This CDR3 contains 15 residues. This chain's CDR3 is CASSPLAGGNNEQFF. In nucleotides, the CDR3 is TGTGCCAGCAGCCCTCTAGCGGGGGGAAACAATGAGCAGTTCTTC.

The chain links TRBV19 to TRBJ1-2; a possible D gene is TRBD1 (5 bases). This CDR3 is 14 amino acids long. The germline CDR1 and CDR2 sequences are LNHDA and SQIVND (reference sequence). Trimming cost V 5 bases and J 1 base, with 11 bases left between them. The CDR3 sequence is CASSGAGSNYGYTF. DNA of the CDR3: TGTGCCAGTAGTGGGGCCGGCAGTAACTATGGCTACACCTTC.

This clone was detected only a few times. The chain links TRBV28 to TRBJ1-2; D is unclear. The CDR3 covers 12 residues. CDR1 is MDHEN, CDR2 SYDVKM, per germline. V was shortened by 6 bases and J by 2 bases, with 7 bases between the two germline ends. The chain's CDR3 is CASSWVNYGYTF. CDR3 bases: TGTGCCAGCAGCTGGGTCAACTATGGCTACACCTTC.

V gene TRBV28 combines with J gene TRBJ2-4; D perhaps matches TRBD1 (5 bases). With 4 bases removed from V and 9 bases from J, the gap between germline ends came to 10 bases. Germline CDR1 is MDHEN and CDR2 is SYDVKM. The CDR3 has 12 amino acids. CDR3 residues: CASSYQGVIQYF. CDR3 coding DNA: TGTGCCAGCAGTTACCAGGGCGTCATTCAGTACTTC.

The chain combines TRBV5-1 with TRBJ1-1, with D unresolved. Germline V lookup: CDR1 SGHRS, CDR2 YFSETQ. The CDR3 runs 14 residues. V was shortened by 4 bases and J by 1 base, with 11 bases between the two germline ends. CDR3: CASSPLGRNTEAFF. The CDR3 coding sequence is TGCGCCAGCAGCCCGCTGGGCCGGAACACTGAAGCTTTCTTT.

In this sample, this clone turned up once. This chain joins TRBV5-1 and TRBJ2-3; 12 positions agree with TRBD2. V shed 4 bases, J shed 0 bases, and the junction held 9 bases outside the gene matches. The CDR3 totals 18 residues. Germline V lookup: CDR1 SGHRS, CDR2 YFSETQ. The CDR3 DNA is TGCGCCAGCAGCCCAGCGACTAGCGGGGGCTTTAGCACAGATACGCAGTATTTT. Its protein is CASSPATSGGFSTDTQYF.

This clone was seen a handful of times. V gene TRBV27 combines with J gene TRBJ2-5; D not certain. Germline V gene sequence: CDR1 MNHEY, CDR2 SMNVEV (reference sequence). Trimming took off 8 bases at V and 4 bases at J, with 14 bases between the two ends. This CDR3 has 13 amino acids. CDR3 nucleotides: TGTGCCAGCCACGCCGATGGTGGAGAGACCCAGTACTTC. This gives the protein CASHADGGETQYF.

In DNA form, the CDR3 reads TGTGCCAGTAGTTCGGGACAGGGGGCAGGGGAGCAGTACTTC. Translation gives CASSSGQGAGEQYF. This chain joins TRBV19 and TRBJ2-7; 12 nucleotides line up with TRBD1. The CDR3 length is 14 residues. V trimming: 5 bases; J trimming: 7 bases; junction bases outside the gene matches: 6. Germline V lookup: CDR1 LNHDA, CDR2 SQIVND (reference sequence).

This chain uses TRBV11-2 with TRBJ1-1; maybe TRBD1 (5 bases). The CDR3 contains 14 residues. The germline V gene has CDR1 SGHAT and CDR2 FQNNGV. V was shortened by 2 bases and J by 6 bases, with 13 bases between the two germline ends. The CDR3 reads CASSLIRTSAEAFF. DNA for the CDR3: TGTGCCAGCAGCTTAATCAGGACAAGCGCTGAAGCTTTCTTT.

The genes are TRBV7-8 and TRBJ1-5; 7 nucleotides align to TRBD1. CDR3 length: 17 residues. Germline V CDR1 and CDR2: SGHVS, FQNEAQ. The J segment lost 1 base and the V segment lost 3 bases, leaving 9 bases of the junction unmatched. CDR3 DNA: TGTGCCAGCAGCTTCGTGACAGGGACGGGCAGCAATCAGCCCCAGCATTTT. Protein sequence: CASSFVTGTGSNQPQHF.

As regards this clone: This specimen includes other DNA sequences encoding the same CDR3. The chain uses TRBV7-2 and TRBJ2-7; possibly TRBD1 for D (6 bases). V gave up 5 bases and J gave up 4 bases, with 6 bases separating them. Germline V CDR1 and CDR2: SGHTA, FQGNSA. The CDR3 runs to 11 residues. The CDR3 DNA reads as TGTGCCAGCAGCGACAGGTACGAGCAGTACTTC. Amino acid sequence: CASSDRYEQYF. The full variable domain, completed using reference TRBV7-2 and TRBJ2-7, is GAGVSQSPSNKVTEKGKDVELRCDPISGHTALYWYRQSLGQGLEFLIYFQGNSAPDKSGLPSDRFSAERTGGSVSTLTIQRTQQEDSAVYLCASSDRYEQYFGPGTRLTVT.

This chain uses TRBV18 with TRBJ1-1; 8 bases are a match to TRBD1. The germline gives CDR1 KGHSH, CDR2 LQKENI. The CDR3 is made up of 15 amino acids. The junction had 9 bases not matched to a gene; V was cut back by 5 bases and J by 4 bases. The DNA of the CDR3 is TGTGCCAGCTCAACGCAGACAGGGGCGGCCACTGAAGCTTTCTTT. It yields the protein CASSTQTGAATEAFF.

This sequence joins TRBV11-1 and TRBJ1-5; D not certain. The V end was cut by 5 bases, the J end by 3 bases, with 8 bases between. There are 13 residues in the CDR3. CDR1 and CDR2 (germline): SGHAT, FQDESV (reference sequence). This chain's CDR3 is CASSPSFNQPQHF. CDR3 nucleotide sequence: TGTGCCAGCAGCCCCAGTTTCAATCAGCCCCAGCATTTT.

The chain recombines TRBV5-1 with TRBJ2-3; D ambiguous. V lost 2 bases, J lost 4 bases, and 5 bases lay in between. This CDR3 comprises 12 residues. From germline, CDR1 is SGHRS and CDR2 YFSETQ. The CDR3 nucleotides are TGCGCCAGCAGCTTCCTAGCAGATACGCAGTATTTT. This encodes CASSFLADTQYF. The whole variable domain, filled in from reference TRBV5-1 and TRBJ2-3, reads KAGVTQTPRYLIKTRGQQVTLSCSPISGHRSVSWYQQTPGQGLQFLFEYFSETQRNKGNFPGRFSGRQFSNSRSEMNVSTLELGDSALYLCASSFLADTQYFGPGTRLTVL.

The CDR3 here is CASSLVVNTEAFF. The CDR3 bases are TGTGCCAGCAGTTTAGTCGTAAACACTGAAGCTTTCTTT. The rearrangement links TRBV12-3 or TRBV12-4 to TRBJ1-1; D not resolved. This CDR3 spans 13 amino acids. The V end lost 1 base, the J end lost 2 bases, and 5 bases lay between the germline ends.